These 9 T cell receptor beta chains came from one sample sequenced in a study of identical twins (dated by TCRdb to about 2016). The library was prepared using 5' RACE. The data were produced on an Illumina HiSeq 2000. TCRdb's own reprocessing of the public reads used fastp at Q25 and MiXCR and kept productive beta chains. Records with the same CDR3 protein are collapsed into one entry carrying the most frequent genes and DNA. The sample table records around 250,000 distinct CDR3 sequences; approximately 7% of these occur just once. The ten largest clonotypes hold around 3.4% of the sample. This sample also belongs to another study, concerning yellow fever vaccine responses in identical twins.

The sequenced material came from memory (CD45RO+) T cells sorted from blood. What the cell subset or site label conveys for this sample: CD45RO+ enriched T cells. The receptor source for this set is a woman younger than 30 in good health.

This clonotype was seen more than once but under ten times. The J gene is TRBJ2-7, the V gene TRBV28; D assignment may be TRBD1 or TRBD2 (6 bases each). Germline V gene sequence: CDR1 MDHEN, CDR2 SYDVKM. The CDR3 is made up of 15 amino acids. The V gene lost 6 bases and the J gene lost 2 bases, with 17 bases spanning the gap. CDR3 sequence reads: CASRYPGAGPYEQYF. The CDR3 DNA is TGTGCCAGCAGATACCCAGGGGCGGGACCCTACGAGCAGTACTTC.

CDR3 residues: CASSKTGIGETQYF. The DNA for the CDR3 is TGTGCCAGCAGCAAGACAGGGATAGGAGAGACCCAGTACTTC. This chain uses TRBV7-9 with TRBJ2-5; 7 bases are a match to TRBD1. Trimming removed 5 bases from V and 4 bases from J; junction bases left unmatched: 7. The CDR3 consists of 14 residues. Germline V gene sequence: CDR1 SEHNR, CDR2 FQNEAQ (reference sequence).

This clonotype turned up a few times. This rearrangement joins TRBV27 to TRBJ2-1; 12 nucleotides agree with TRBD2. CDR3 length: 15 residues. V lost 2 bases, J lost 9 bases, and 5 bases stayed unmatched. The germline V gene encodes CDR1 MNHEY and CDR2 SMNVEV (reference sequence). The CDR3 coding sequence is TGTGCCAGCAGTTTAAACGGACTAGCGGGACTTGAGCAGTTCTTC. Protein sequence: CASSLNGLAGLEQFF.

Many counts were recorded for this clonotype. The rearrangement joins TRBV7-9 to TRBJ2-1; D ambiguous. The germline gives CDR1 SEHNR, CDR2 FQNEAQ (reference sequence). V lost 2 bases to trimming and J lost 6 bases, with 5 bases between them. The CDR3 contains 12 residues. CDR3 region: CASSLILNEQFF. Here the CDR3 DNA reads TGTGCCAGCAGCTTAATCCTCAATGAGCAGTTCTTC.

This clonotype occurred a few times. The chain carries TRBV15 and TRBJ2-7; 11 bases map to TRBD1. V was pared by 5 bases and J by 5 bases, with 2 bases of the junction left unmatched. The germline gives CDR1 LNHNV, CDR2 YYDKDF (reference sequence). The CDR3 runs to 13 residues. This CDR3 is CATSGQGAHEQYF. DNA for the CDR3: TGTGCCACCAGCGGACAGGGGGCCCACGAGCAGTACTTC.

For this clonotype: With a much larger clone just one base away, this may be a read error. CDR3 DNA sequence: TGCTGTGCTAGAGACCTCATTAGCGGGATTCCTTCCTACAATGAGCAGTTCTTC. It encodes CCARDLISGIPSYNEQFF. The chain joins TRBV20-1 to TRBJ2-1; TRBD2 agrees at 8 bases. CDR3 length: 18 amino acids. Germline-derived CDR1 and CDR2 are DFQATT and SNEGSKA (reference sequence).

This clonotype was recorded a few times. The rearrangement links TRBV10-3 to TRBJ2-5; 10 bases agree with TRBD2. The CDR3 totals 16 residues. Trimming at V came to 2 bases and at J to 5 bases, leaving 8 bases not matched to a gene. Germline-derived CDR1 and CDR2 are ENHRY and SYGVKD. The CDR3 DNA sequence: TGTGCCATCAGTGAGCGGAAGGGACTAGCGTCGGAGACCCAGTACTTC. It codes for CAISERKGLASETQYF.

This sequence joins TRBV20-1 and TRBJ2-5, with a possible D match to TRBD2 (5 bases). The CDR3 extends over 10 amino acids. The germline CDR1 and CDR2 sequences are DFQATT and SNEGSKA (reference sequence). CDR3 amino acids: CSPGKETQYF. The CDR3 DNA reads TGCAGCCCGGGGAAAGAGACCCAGTACTTC.

This chain uses TRBV28 with TRBJ2-3; 9 bases agree with TRBD1. The CDR3 covers 16 residues. CDR1 is MDHEN, CDR2 SYDVKM, per germline. Losses at the gene ends were 5 bases for V and 3 bases for J; bases not matched to a gene: 9. CDR3 sequence reads: CASSPSDRGTTDTQYF. The DNA for the CDR3 is TGTGCCAGCAGTCCGTCGGACAGGGGTACGACAGATACGCAGTATTTT.